The present TCR beta chain was sequenced within a study of shared clonotypes between healthy human individuals. With respect to this clone: Its matching antigen is unknown.

CDR1 and CDR2 from the germline V gene are MNHNS and SASEGT. Trimming cost V 7 bases and J 3 bases, with 13 bases left between them. The CDR3 length is 14 residues. Method: immunoSEQ multiplex PCR; TCRdb's copy keeps in-frame clones and lacks some. Among millions of clones, 85% to 95% were seen once, and the ten largest hold 0.85% to 1.2%. Naivety among CD8 cells was defined by CD45RO negativity and positive CCR7 selection, thereby excluding terminally differentiated effector memory CD45RA+ cells. Study-level findings and limits: Depth was large, yet rarefaction showed that sorted-subset sequencing was incomplete. The study found roughly 5% of naive CD4 clonotypes shared across a few donors. Clonotypes not shared had lower generation probabilities than those common to all four donors. Collection of samples was limited to blood; tissue repertoires likely differ.

V usage is TRBV6-1 and J usage is TRBJ1-5; no clear D gene. This sequence was found in a man aged 18 to 30 in good health. Sequencing was done on a sample of naive CD8+ T cells sorted from blood. The DNA for the CDR3 is TGTGCCAGCAAGGTAGGCGAACCCAATCAGCCCCAGCATTTT. Residues: CASKVGEPNQPQHF.